A selection of T cell receptor beta chains follows, all from one sample in a study of T cells in Graves' hyperthyroidism and ophthalmopathy. One entry per CDR3 protein, called by TCRdb with MiXCR from the multiplex PCR reads. The sample records about 360,000 distinct CDR3 sequences, roughly an eighth being singletons. The sample comprised blood. The receptors stem from a woman aged 18-29 years with Graves' hyperthyroidism. CDR3s include the opening cysteine and the closing phenylalanine or tryptophan. D genes are given only for firm matches. Expanded clones get a size class; other rows say once, few or many, or leave the size out.

size	D	J	V	CDR3	DNA
many	TRBD1	TRBJ1-2	TRBV20-1	CSANPRGLHYGYTF	TGCAGTGCTAATCCTAGGGGGCTGCACTATGGCTACACCTTC
many	.	TRBJ2-3	TRBV9	CASSVGVGEFTDTQYF	TGTGCCAGCAGCGTAGGGGTCGGAGAATTCACAGATACGCAGTATTTT
.	TRBD2	TRBJ2-1	TRBV12-3/TRBV12-4	CASSSPKAGGYNEQFF	TGTGCCAGCAGTTCCCCTAAGGCGGGGGGTTACAATGAGCAGTTCTTC
few	TRBD1	TRBJ1-1	TRBV19	CASSPSPQGANTEAFF	TGTGCCAGTAGCCCGTCCCCACAGGGGGCAAACACTGAAGCTTTCTTT
many	.	TRBJ2-7	TRBV19	CASSTLYTGSSSYEQYF	TGTGCCAGTAGTACGCTGTATACAGGGTCTAGCTCCTACGAGCAGTACTTC
many	.	TRBJ2-2	TRBV10-3	CAISEGTGELFF	TGTGCCATCAGTGAGGGCACCGGGGAGCTGTTTTTT
many	.	TRBJ1-2	TRBV7-9	CASSPQDNYGYTF	TGTGCCAGCAGCCCTCAGGACAACTATGGCTACACCTTC
.	.	TRBJ1-5	TRBV4-1	CASSQHRALNQPQHF	TGCGCCAGCAGCCAGCACAGGGCGCTCAATCAGCCCCAGCATTTT
.	.	TRBJ2-1	TRBV20-1	CSARDPGRNSYNEQFF	TGCAGTGCTAGAGACCCCGGGAGAAACTCCTACAATGAGCAGTTCTTC
.	.	TRBJ1-3	TRBV4-1	CASSQVPGGNTIYF	TGCGCCAGCAGCCAAGTTCCAGGTGGAAACACCATATATTTT
many	.	TRBJ1-2	TRBV5-5	CASERGSGYGYTF	TGTGCCAGCGAAAGAGGGTCCGGCTATGGCTACACCTTC
many	TRBD2	TRBJ2-7	TRBV10-1	CASSDTGTTYEQYF	TGCGCCAGCAGCGACACCGGGACTACCTACGAGCAGTACTTC
many	TRBD1	TRBJ1-3	TRBV12-3/TRBV12-4	CASRPGQGTPGNTIYF	TGTGCCAGCAGGCCTGGACAGGGAACTCCTGGAAACACCATATATTTT
many	TRBD2	TRBJ2-1	TRBV20-1	CSATHGLAGTYNEQFF	TGCAGTGCGACGCACGGACTAGCGGGTACCTACAATGAGCAGTTCTTC
few	.	TRBJ1-2	TRBV13	CASAKGQGELGGYTF	TGTGCCAGCGCCAAGGGGCAGGGAGAATTGGGCGGCTACACCTTC
many	TRBD2	TRBJ2-3	TRBV29-1	CSVGLAGDPDTQYF	TGCAGCGTCGGACTAGCGGGAGACCCGGATACGCAGTATTTT
few	.	TRBJ1-3	TRBV7-9	CASRGDFSGNAIYF	TGTGCCAGCAGGGGGGATTTCTCTGGAAACGCCATATATTTT
many	.	TRBJ2-5	TRBV12-3/TRBV12-4	CASSFNRHTETQYF	TGTGCCAGCAGTTTCAACCGACATACGGAGACCCAGTACTTC
many	.	TRBJ1-6	TRBV7-8	CASSLAQGQVSPLHF	TGTGCCAGCAGCTTAGCGCAGGGGCAGGTTTCACCCCTCCACTTT
many	.	TRBJ2-7	TRBV4-1	CASSQAPDYSYEQYF	TGCGCCAGCAGCCAAGCACCTGACTACTCCTACGAGCAGTACTTC
.	TRBD2	TRBJ2-2	TRBV3-1	CASSQGSGGTGELFF	TGTGCCAGCAGCCAAGGAAGCGGGGGGACCGGGGAGCTGTTTTTT
many	.	TRBJ1-5	TRBV7-9	CASSPRGGNQPQHF	TGTGCCAGCAGCCCCCGGGGCGGCAATCAGCCCCAGCATTTT
many	TRBD2	TRBJ2-1	TRBV20-1	CSARGTSGTKANEQFF	TGCAGTGCTAGAGGGACTAGCGGGACGAAGGCCAATGAGCAGTTCTTC
many	.	TRBJ2-1	TRBV6-1	CASRQGIAYNEQFF	TGTGCCAGCAGACAGGGCATCGCATACAATGAGCAGTTCTTC
many	.	TRBJ2-7	TRBV7-9	CASTTRGGEQYF	TGTGCCAGCACCACCAGGGGCGGCGAGCAGTACTTC
.	TRBD2	TRBJ2-3	TRBV6-1	CASSVASGRTPDTQYF	TGTGCCAGCAGTGTGGCCAGCGGGAGAACCCCAGATACGCAGTATTTT
.	.	TRBJ2-6	TRBV28	CASSLLPLNSGANVLTF	TGTGCCAGCAGTTTACTCCCCCTGAACTCTGGGGCCAACGTCCTGACTTTC
many	.	TRBJ2-2	TRBV27	CASSLLGTVVGGELFF	TGTGCCAGCAGTTTATTAGGGACGGTAGTCGGCGGGGAGCTGTTTTTT
few	TRBD2	TRBJ2-7	TRBV19	CASGPSGMSSYEQYF	TGTGCCAGTGGCCCTAGCGGGATGAGCTCCTACGAGCAGTACTTC
few	.	TRBJ2-7	TRBV28	CASSLGLGPSYEQYF	TGTGCCAGCAGTCTAGGGTTAGGCCCCTCCTACGAGCAGTACTTC
many	.	TRBJ2-7	TRBV28	CASSPTYEQYF	TGTGCCAGCAGTCCCACCTACGAGCAGTACTTC
few	.	TRBJ2-3	TRBV5-4	CASSLAQAREFTDTQYF	TGTGCCAGCAGCTTGGCCCAGGCCAGGGAGTTCACAGATACGCAGTATTTT
many	TRBD2	TRBJ2-6	TRBV7-2	CASTFRASGRFPPLGANVLTF	TGTGCCAGCACCTTTCGGGCTAGCGGGAGATTTCCCCCTCTCGGGGCCAACGTCCTGACTTTC
many	TRBD1	TRBJ1-4	TRBV12-3/TRBV12-4	CASSLVQGGNEKLFF	TGTGCCAGCAGTTTAGTACAAGGGGGCAATGAAAAACTGTTTTTT
many	.	TRBJ1-2	TRBV11-2	CASSLDRDRGNYGYTF	TGTGCCAGCAGCTTAGATCGAGACCGAGGCAACTATGGCTACACCTTC
few	TRBD1	TRBJ1-5	TRBV19	CASSPPGQGVLAQHF	TGTGCCAGTAGTCCGCCGGGACAGGGGGTCTTGGCCCAGCATTTT
.	.	TRBJ2-2	TRBV5-4	CASSPQEWGTGELLF	TGTGCCAGCAGCCCACAGGAGTGGGGCACCGGGGAGCTGCTTTTT
many	TRBD1	TRBJ2-7	TRBV13	CASSGQTGTGTYEQYF	TGTGCCAGCAGCGGACAGACAGGGACAGGGACCTACGAGCAGTACTTC
few	TRBD2	TRBJ2-5	TRBV14	CASSHKRGLAGVGETQYF	TGTGCCAGCAGCCATAAAAGGGGACTAGCGGGAGTGGGAGAGACCCAGTACTTC
few	.	TRBJ2-4	TRBV7-3	CASSPGSRNIQYF	TGTGCCAGCAGCCCCGGGTCCCGTAACATTCAGTACTTC
many	.	TRBJ2-2	TRBV20-1	CSARSRILGELFF	TGCAGTGCTAGAAGCCGGATTTTGGGGGAGCTGTTTTTT
few	TRBD2	TRBJ2-2	TRBV6-1	CASSKASGKTGELFF	TGTGCCAGCAGTAAGGCTAGCGGGAAGACCGGGGAGCTGTTTTTT
few	.	TRBJ2-7	TRBV20-1	CSANRGSSWSYEQYF	TGCAGTGCTAACCGGGGGTCTAGCTGGTCCTACGAGCAGTACTTC
many	TRBD1	TRBJ1-6	TRBV19	CASSMWSGTGDSPLHF	TGTGCCAGTAGTATGTGGTCCGGGACAGGGGATTCACCCCTCCACTTT
many	.	TRBJ2-7	TRBV12-3/TRBV12-4	CASSLHQAEQYF	TGTGCCAGCAGTTTGCACCAGGCCGAGCAGTACTTC
.	TRBD1	TRBJ1-6	TRBV4-1	CASSQKIGTGGGSYNSPLHF	TGCGCCAGCAGCCAAAAAATCGGGACAGGCGGGGGGTCCTATAATTCACCCCTCCACTTT
many	.	TRBJ1-2	TRBV28	CAIAGTDYGYTF	TGTGCCATCGCCGGGACGGATTATGGCTACACCTTC